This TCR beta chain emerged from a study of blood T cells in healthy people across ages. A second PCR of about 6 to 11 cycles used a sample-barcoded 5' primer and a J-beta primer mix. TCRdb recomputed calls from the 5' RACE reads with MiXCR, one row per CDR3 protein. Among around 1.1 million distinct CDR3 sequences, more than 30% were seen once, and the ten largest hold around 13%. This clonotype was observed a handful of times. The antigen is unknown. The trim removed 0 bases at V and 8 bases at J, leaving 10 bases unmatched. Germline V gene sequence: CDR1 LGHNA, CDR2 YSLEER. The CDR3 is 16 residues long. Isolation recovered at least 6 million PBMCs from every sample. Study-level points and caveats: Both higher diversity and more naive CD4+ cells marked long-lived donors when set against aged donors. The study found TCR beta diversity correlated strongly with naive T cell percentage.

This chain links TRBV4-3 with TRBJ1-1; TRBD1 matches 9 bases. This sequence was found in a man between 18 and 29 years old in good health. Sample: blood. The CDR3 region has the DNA TGCGCCAGCAGCCAAGACTGGTCCGGGACAGGGAACGAAGCTTTCTTT. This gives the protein CASSQDWSGTGNEAFF.